This T cell receptor beta chain was sequenced for a study of early T cells in non-severe SARS-CoV-2 infection. V trimming: 3 bases; J trimming: 0 bases; junction bases outside the gene matches: 3. Germline CDR1 reads SEHNR; CDR2 reads FQNEAQ (reference sequence). The CDR3 is 16 amino acids. Unique molecular identifiers were added to individual cDNA molecules. TCRdb redid the calling of the 5' RACE reads with MiXCR, one entry per CDR3 protein. Found here are approximately 65,000 distinct CDR3 sequences, around 13% of them singletons; the top ten hold more than 3.5%. The chain is built from TRBV7-9 and TRBJ1-5, with 9 bases lining up with TRBD1. The source material was whole blood. The source is an adult who was a healthcare worker with PCR-confirmed SARS-CoV-2 infection or an uninfected control (not recorded which). CDR3: CASSFGDRASNQPQHF. Written as DNA, the CDR3 is TGTGCCAGCAGCTTTGGGGACAGGGCTAGCAATCAGCCCCAGCATTTT.